These 2 T cell receptor beta chains were sequenced from one sample in a study of T-cell memory formation after mild COVID-19. TCRdb re-called the 5' RACE reads through MiXCR, storing one row per CDR3 protein. The sample records 250,000 to 350,000 distinct CDR3 sequences, 16% being singletons. The sample consisted of PBMCs or a T cell subset sorted from them (not recorded which). Source of these receptors: a man aged 18 to 30 who had mild COVID-19 (a few samples of this study predate the infection). Cell type and time point are not known.

V usage is TRBV2 and J usage is TRBJ1-1; 7 bases are shared with TRBD1. The CDR3 extends over 13 amino acids. J gave up 3 bases and V 10 bases, and 8 bases lay outside the gene matches. Germline values: CDR1 SNHLY, CDR2 FYNNEI. The CDR3 DNA follows: TGTGCCACAGAAACAGGGGCCCACACTGAAGCTTTCTTT. It encodes CATETGAHTEAFF.

V gene TRBV4-3 combines with J gene TRBJ1-4; D gene unclear. The ends were cut back, 0 bases at V and 8 bases at J, with 16 bases in the middle. CDR3 length: 16 residues. Germline V gene sequence: CDR1 LGHNA, CDR2 YSLEER. The CDR3 coding sequence is TGCGCCAGCAGCCAAGATGGGTTGGACCACCAGGAAAAACTGTTTTTT. Amino acid sequence: CASSQDGLDHQEKLFF.